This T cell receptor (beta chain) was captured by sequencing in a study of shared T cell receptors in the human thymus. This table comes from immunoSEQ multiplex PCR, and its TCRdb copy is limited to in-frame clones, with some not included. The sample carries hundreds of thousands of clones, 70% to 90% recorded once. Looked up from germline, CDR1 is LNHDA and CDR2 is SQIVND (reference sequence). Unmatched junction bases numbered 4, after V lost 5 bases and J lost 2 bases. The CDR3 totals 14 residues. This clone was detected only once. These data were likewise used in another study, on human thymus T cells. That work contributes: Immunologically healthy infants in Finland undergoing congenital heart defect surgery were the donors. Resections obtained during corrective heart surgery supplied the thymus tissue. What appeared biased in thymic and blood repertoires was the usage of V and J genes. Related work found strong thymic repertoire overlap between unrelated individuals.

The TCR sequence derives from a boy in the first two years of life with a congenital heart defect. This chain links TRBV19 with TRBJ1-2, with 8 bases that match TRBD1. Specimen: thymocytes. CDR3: CASSDRGANYGYTF. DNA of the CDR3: TGTGCCAGTAGTGACAGGGGTGCCAACTATGGCTACACCTTC.